The 26 T cell receptor beta chains listed next were all sequenced from one sample in a study of CD8 T cells in Susac syndrome. An amount of RNA that ranged from 0.5 to 1 ug was reverse transcribed with random hexamers. TCRdb re-derived calls from the immunoSEQ multiplex PCR reads in MiXCR, one entry per CDR3 protein. The sample has roughly 180,000 distinct CDR3 sequences, about 95% seen once; the top ten hold 0.085% to 0.13%. Sequenced material: CD4+ T cells from PBMCs. These receptors all come from a human donor in good health.

The chain has TRBV3-1 and TRBJ2-7; 7 bases are a match to TRBD2. Losses at the gene ends were 3 bases for V and 3 bases for J; bases not matched to a gene: 8. The germline V gene has CDR1 LGHDT and CDR2 YNNKEL (reference sequence). The CDR3 consists of 15 residues. CDR3 loop: CASSHRLARGYEQYF. CDR3 in DNA: TGTGCCAGCAGCCACAGACTAGCCCGGGGCTACGAGCAGTACTTC.

The V call is TRBV20-1, the J call TRBJ2-7; no clear D. V was clipped by 7 bases and J by 3 bases, with 13 bases between them. The length of the CDR3 is 12 residues. The V gene's germline CDR1 is DFQATT and CDR2 SNEGSKA (reference sequence). CDR3 region: CSVPTLSYEQYF. The CDR3 DNA is TGCAGTGTTCCAACCCTTAGCTACGAGCAGTACTTC.

V gene TRBV2 combines with J gene TRBJ1-2; D is unresolved. The germline V and J ends were trimmed by 6 bases and 3 bases, with 8 bases remaining between them. CDR1 and CDR2 (germline): SNHLY, FYNNEI. CDR3 size: 12 residues. The CDR3 protein is CASRGLDYGYTF. CDR3 coding DNA: TGTGCCAGCAGGGGTTTGGACTATGGCTACACCTTC.

The rearrangement links TRBV28 to TRBJ2-5, with D maybe TRBD2 (5 bases). The CDR3 is 14 residues long. Trimming shortened V by 5 bases and J by 4 bases, and 14 bases separated the two germline ends. The germline gives CDR1 MDHEN, CDR2 SYDVKM. Here the CDR3 DNA reads TGTGCCAGCAGTCTCGGTGAGGGTCGAGAGACCCAGTACTTC. Encoded protein: CASSLGEGRETQYF.

This chain links TRBV28 with TRBJ1-1; 8 bases are shared with TRBD1. Germline CDR1 is MDHEN and CDR2 is SYDVKM. The trim removed 7 bases at V and 8 bases at J, leaving 12 bases unmatched. The CDR3 length is 14 residues. CDR3: CASTRSGGAPEAFF. As DNA, the CDR3 is TGTGCCAGCACCCGATCAGGGGGCGCGCCCGAAGCTTTCTTT.

V and J are TRBV20-1 and TRBJ2-6, with a weak D call TRBD2 (6 bases). Germline V lookup: CDR1 DFQATT, CDR2 SNEGSKA (reference sequence). This CDR3 is 16 amino acids long. The ends were cut back, 5 bases at V and 1 base at J, with 15 bases in the middle. The CDR3 protein is CSAAGRILSGANVLTF. CDR3 coding DNA: TGCAGTGCTGCGGGACGGATCTTGTCTGGGGCCAACGTCCTGACTTTC.

The genes are TRBV28 and TRBJ2-7; D possibly uses TRBD1 or TRBD2 (6 bases each). The CDR3 runs to 15 residues. The germline V gene has CDR1 MDHEN and CDR2 SYDVKM. The V gene lost 6 bases and the J gene lost 5 bases, with 20 bases spanning the gap. CDR3 sequence reads: CASSPPGAPLDEQYF. The CDR3 coding sequence is TGTGCCAGCAGCCCCCCGGGGGCGCCTCTTGACGAGCAGTACTTC.

V and J are TRBV5-6 and TRBJ2-7, with D possibly being TRBD2 (6 bases). This CDR3 is 12 amino acids long. Trimming cost V 1 base and J 12 bases, with 14 bases left between them. The germline V gene encodes CDR1 SGHDT and CDR2 YYEEEE. In DNA, the CDR3 is TGTGCCAGCAGCTTGAAGAAGGCGCGGGGGTACTTC. Translated: CASSLKKARGYF.

This rearrangement joins TRBV6-1 to TRBJ2-5; D is uncertain. Between the trimmed V and J ends, which lost 1 base and 5 bases, there was a span of 11 bases. The CDR3 loop spans 14 amino acids. Germline CDR1 MNHNS, CDR2 SASEGT. The CDR3 nucleotides are TGTGCCAGCAGTGAAGAAGAGTTACGGGAGACCCAGTACTTC. Its translation: CASSEEELRETQYF.

This clonotype was seen just once. V is TRBV5-4 and J is TRBJ2-7, with 7 bases lining up with TRBD2. J gave up 3 bases and V 4 bases, and 7 bases lay outside the gene matches. CDR3 length: 14 residues. The V gene's germline CDR1 is SGHNT and CDR2 YYREEE (reference sequence). The CDR3, as DNA: TGTGCCAGCAGCCACTCTAGCGGACTCTACGAGCAGTACTTC. Its translation: CASSHSSGLYEQYF.

The rearrangement uses TRBV3-1 and TRBJ2-2; the D gene is possibly TRBD1 (5 bases). V lost 10 bases and J 5 bases, leaving 11 bases between the germline ends. This CDR3 has 12 amino acids. The germline gives CDR1 LGHDT, CDR2 YNNKEL (reference sequence). The CDR3: CATTRGTGELFF. The DNA for the CDR3 is TGTGCCACCACAAGGGGTACCGGGGAGCTGTTTTTT.

V usage is TRBV30 and J usage is TRBJ1-1; a possible D gene is TRBD1 (5 bases). This CDR3 contains 14 residues. The germline gives CDR1 GTSNPN, CDR2 SVGIG (reference sequence). V lost 0 bases to trimming and J lost 5 bases, with 13 bases between them. The CDR3 region has the DNA TGTGCCTGGAGTGTCGCCCCGGGGGAAACTGAAGCTTTCTTT. Residues: CAWSVAPGETEAFF.

The chain links TRBV28 to TRBJ2-1; 13 nucleotides match TRBD2. This CDR3 spans 17 amino acids. Germline CDR1 reads MDHEN; CDR2 reads SYDVKM. The V segment lost 4 bases and the J segment 4 bases; nucleotides outside the gene matches: 7. The CDR3 bases are TGTGCCAGCAGTTCCCCCCCGACTAGCGGGAGGTACAATGAGCAGTTCTTC. This encodes CASSSPPTSGRYNEQFF. The full variable domain, in which reference TRBV28 and TRBJ2-1 provide the parts outside the CDR3, is DVKVTQSSRYLVKRTGEKVFLECVQDMDHENMFWYRQDPGLGLRLIYFSYDVKMKEKGDIPEGYSVSREKKERFSLILESASTNQTSMYLCASSSPPTSGRYNEQFFGPGTRLTVL.

The rearrangement uses TRBV25-1 and TRBJ2-3; unclear D gene. CDR3 length equals 13 residues. Trimming cost V 1 base and J 1 base, with 3 bases left between them. Germline CDR1 MGHDK, CDR2 SYGVNS. The CDR3 nucleotides read TGTGCCAGCAGTGAATCCCGCACAGATACGCAGTATTTT. This encodes CASSESRTDTQYF.

DNA for the CDR3: TGTGCCAGCGTGGCCAGGGGCCTCTACAATGAGCAGTTCTTC. Translating it yields CASVARGLYNEQFF. This chain links TRBV28 with TRBJ2-1; a weak D match, TRBD1 (6 bases). This CDR3 region has 14 residues. The germline CDR1 and CDR2 sequences are MDHEN and SYDVKM. The ends were cut back, 8 bases at V and 3 bases at J, with 14 bases in the middle.

J is TRBJ2-2 and V is TRBV30; either TRBD1 or TRBD2 may supply D (5 bases each). The ends were cut back, 5 bases at V and 1 base at J, with 8 bases in the middle. The CDR3 contains 13 residues. Per the germline V gene, CDR1 is GTSNPN and CDR2 is SVGIG (reference sequence). The CDR3 sequence: CAWSGRNTGELFF. CDR3 sequence (DNA): TGTGCCTGGTCAGGGAGGAACACCGGGGAGCTGTTTTTT.

The chain carries TRBV6-5 and TRBJ2-7; no clear D gene. Germline V gene data show CDR1 as MNHEY and CDR2 as SVGAGI. CDR3 size: 11 residues. Trimming removed 5 bases from V and 4 bases from J, with 6 bases in between. CDR3 region: CASSHHYEQYF. CDR3 bases: TGTGCCAGCAGTCACCATTACGAGCAGTACTTC.

V gene TRBV6-5 combines with J gene TRBJ2-7, with 9 bases identical to TRBD1. V was pared by 6 bases and J by 5 bases, with 11 bases of the junction left unmatched. There are 15 residues in the CDR3. Germline V lookup: CDR1 MNHEY, CDR2 SVGAGI. The CDR3 sequence: CASSIWTGVTHEQYF. The CDR3 DNA sequence: TGTGCCAGCAGCATCTGGACAGGGGTAACCCACGAGCAGTACTTC.

V is TRBV30 and J is TRBJ1-5; D is undetermined. V was shortened by 0 bases and J by 4 bases, with 7 bases between the two germline ends. The CDR3 sequence is 13 residues long. Germline V gene lookup returns CDR1 GTSNPN and CDR2 SVGIG (reference sequence). CDR3 residues: CAWSVLGNQPQHF. In DNA, the CDR3 is TGTGCCTGGAGTGTATTGGGGAATCAGCCCCAGCATTTT.

The CDR3 protein is CASSQDPGVNEQYF. In DNA form, the CDR3 reads TGTGCCAGCAGCCAAGATCCAGGTGTCAACGAGCAGTACTTC. This chain connects TRBV3-1 to TRBJ2-7; D gene uncertain. This CDR3 is 14 amino acids long. Trimming removed 0 bases at V and 5 bases at J, with 11 bases between. Germline values: CDR1 LGHDT, CDR2 YNNKEL (reference sequence).

The chain uses TRBV4-1 and TRBJ2-1; 11 bases align to TRBD2. This CDR3 contains 17 residues. Germline-derived CDR1 and CDR2 are MGHRA and YSYEKL. J was trimmed by 6 bases and V by 1 base; bases with no gene match: 8. The CDR3 loop reads CASSQAVTSGSPNEQFF. The CDR3 region has the DNA TGCGCCAGCAGCCAAGCCGTTACTAGCGGGAGCCCCAATGAGCAGTTCTTC.

This chain uses TRBV6-5 with TRBJ2-7; TRBD1 is a possible D gene (6 bases). V was shortened by 7 bases and J by 1 base, with 17 bases between the two germline ends. The germline V gene has CDR1 MNHEY and CDR2 SVGAGI. The length of the CDR3 is 15 residues. The DNA for the CDR3 is TGTGCCAGCAATCGAGGGACACAACAATCCTACGAGCAGTACTTC. Protein sequence: CASNRGTQQSYEQYF.

The chain joins TRBV20-1 to TRBJ2-3, with a tentative D call TRBD2 (6 bases). The CDR3 consists of 16 residues. V was trimmed by 6 bases and J by 5 bases, leaving 24 bases between them. Germline CDR1 and CDR2: DFQATT and SNEGSKA (reference sequence). The DNA of the CDR3 is TGCAGTGCCGGAGGGAGGCGGGAACTAAGAGGAGATACGCAGTATTTT. Translating gives CSAGGRRELRGDTQYF.

This chain joins TRBV20-1 and TRBJ2-7; tentative D call: TRBD1 (6 bases). The CDR3 is 13 residues long. Trimming removed 5 bases at V and 5 bases at J, with 16 bases between. CDR1 is DFQATT and CDR2 is SNEGSKA in the germline V gene (reference sequence). CDR3 DNA: TGCAGTGCTGAACGGGACATCTATAACGAGCAGTACTTC. This gives the protein CSAERDIYNEQYF.

The DNA for the CDR3 is TGTGCCAGCAGCTTATACGGGACGGTAGACATTCAGTACTTC. Encoded protein: CASSLYGTVDIQYF. V is TRBV13 and J is TRBJ2-4, with D perhaps assigned TRBD1 or TRBD2 (5 bases each). The germline V gene encodes CDR1 PRHDT and CDR2 FYEKMQ (reference sequence). With 2 bases removed from V and 8 bases from J, the gap between germline ends came to 13 bases. This CDR3 has 14 residues.

A few counts support this clonotype. The CDR3 region has the DNA TGCAGCGTTATGGGGGGGTACAATGAGCAGTTCTTC. Translated, it gives CSVMGGYNEQFF. The chain uses TRBV29-1 and TRBJ2-1, with 7 bases matching TRBD2. With V trimmed by 5 bases and J by 4 bases, 2 bases remained unmatched. CDR3 size: 12 residues. Germline loops: CDR1 SQVTM, CDR2 ANQGSEA.